These T cell receptor beta chains were read from a single sample in a study of Tregs in tolerant kidney transplant recipients. TCRdb's table, derived via immunoSEQ multiplex PCR, lists solely in-frame clones and lacks some. Among about 110,000 clones listed, nearly 90% were seen once. The starting material was CD4+ T cells from blood, obtained before the transplant. The receptors come from a human donor who received a combined kidney and bone marrow transplant. Each CDR3 is given with its conserved first and last residue. A D gene is named only where the DNA matches it firmly. Clone size, where shown, is once, few, many, or a class for clones that have expanded.

TRBV28,TRBJ2-7,-,TRBD2,TGTGCCAGCAGTTTATCCTTTGGGACTAGCGGGAGGGCGGGCGAGCAGTACTTC,CASSLSFGTSGRAGEQYF
TRBV5-6,TRBJ1-1,-,TRBD1,TGTGCCAGCAGCGCCCTGGACAGGATGAACACTGAAGCTTTCTTT,CASSALDRMNTEAFF
TRBV7-2,TRBJ2-1,-,-,TGTGCCAGCAGCTTAGTCGGGGTGAGCTCCTACAATGAGCAGTTCTTC,CASSLVGVSSYNEQFF
TRBV4-1,TRBJ1-2,-,-,TGCGCCAGCAGCCCGGGGGAGGGGACCCTTTATGGCTACACCTTC,CASSPGEGTLYGYTF
TRBV6-5,TRBJ2-1,few,TRBD1,TGTCCACGGCCCCGGGACAGGGATTACAATGAGCAGTTCTTC,CPRPRDRDYNEQFF
TRBV6-5,TRBJ1-1,-,-,TGTGCCAGCAGTCAAACGTGGGGGCTGCTTCCTGAAGCTTTCTTT,CASSQTWGLLPEAFF
TRBV18,TRBJ1-1,-,TRBD1,TGTGCCAGCGGCGCACGGCAGGGGGCAACTGAAGCTTTCTTT,CASGARQGATEAFF
TRBV7-2,TRBJ1-4,few,-,TGTGCCAGCAGCTTAGGAGGGGAAAAACTGTTTTTT,CASSLGGEKLFF
TRBV28,TRBJ2-1,-,TRBD2,TGTGCCAGCACGCTAGCGGAACCCCTCAAGCAGTTCTTC,CASTLAEPLKQFF
TRBV28,TRBJ2-1,-,-,TGTGCCAGCAGTTACAGCTCCTACAATGAGCAGTTCTTC,CASSYSSYNEQFF
TRBV28,TRBJ2-7,-,-,TGTGCCAGCAGCAACCCTGACAACTCCTACGAGCAGTACTTC,CASSNPDNSYEQYF
TRBV5-4,TRBJ1-6,few,-,TGTGCCAGCAGTCTAGGAGGAATTTCTGGCTCACCCCTCCACTTT,CASSLGGISGSPLHF
TRBV28,TRBJ1-2,once,TRBD1,TGTGCCAGCAGTTCACAGGGGCGGGACTATGGCTACACCTTC,CASSSQGRDYGYTF
TRBV11-2,TRBJ2-6,-,-,TGTGCCAGCAGCCCCAGCTCTGGGGCCAACGTCCTGACTTTC,CASSPSSGANVLTF
TRBV7-2,TRBJ2-1,few,-,TGTGCCAGCAGCTTAGACCCTAGCCGGGAGCAGTTCTTC,CASSLDPSREQFF
TRBV4-2,TRBJ2-1,once,-,TGTGCCAGCAGCCAAGAACCGGACAGCTCCTACAATGAGCAGTTCTTC,CASSQEPDSSYNEQFF
TRBV18,TRBJ1-1,-,TRBD1,TGTGCCAGCTCACCCCTGGGACAGGGCTGGACTGAAGCTTTCTTT,CASSPLGQGWTEAFF
TRBV11-2,TRBJ2-5,once,-,TGTGCCAGCAGCCTTAGTCTACAAGAGACCCAGTACTTC,CASSLSLQETQYF
TRBV7-2,TRBJ2-3,-,TRBD2,TGTGCCAGCAGCCAAAGCGGGGGGAACACAGATACGCAGTATTTT,CASSQSGGNTDTQYF
TRBV4-3,TRBJ1-5,-,-,TGCGCCAGCAGCCAAGGTAGAGGGATCAATCAGCCCCAGCATTTT,CASSQGRGINQPQHF
TRBV6-1,TRBJ1-1,-,-,TGTGCCACCCTGAGGTTGGGGCTGAACACTGAAGCTTTCTTT,CATLRLGLNTEAFF
TRBV6-5,TRBJ1-2,-,-,TGTGCCAGCAGTTCCGGACAGCGGGAGTATGGCTACACCTTC,CASSSGQREYGYTF
TRBV27,TRBJ2-7,once,-,TGTGCCACCATCTCGGGGCAGGGGTTAAACTACGAGCAGTACTTC,CATISGQGLNYEQYF
TRBV10-3,TRBJ2-1,-,TRBD2,TGTGCCATCAGTGAGAATAGCGGGAGTCCCCCCTACAATGAGCAGTTCTTC,CAISENSGSPPYNEQFF
TRBV5-1,TRBJ2-2,-,TRBD1,TGCGCCAGCCGCCTAGACAGGGGGGAAATGGACACCGGGGAGCTGTTTTTT,CASRLDRGEMDTGELFF
TRBV7-2,TRBJ2-2,-,-,TGTGCCAGCAGCCCTAGGGTTTATGGGGCCGAGCTGTTTTTT,CASSPRVYGAELFF
TRBV11-2,TRBJ1-3,-,-,TGTGCCAGCAGCCGGATTCAGGGATATGGAAACACCATATATTTT,CASSRIQGYGNTIYF
TRBV19,TRBJ1-2,few,TRBD1,TGTGCCAGTAATCCGACAGGGAACTATGGCTACACCTTC,CASNPTGNYGYTF
TRBV19,TRBJ2-3,-,TRBD1,TGTGCCAGTAGTATAGATGGGACAGGGACCGATACGCAGTATTTT,CASSIDGTGTDTQYF
TRBV5-3,TRBJ2-7,-,TRBD1,TGTGCCAGAAGCCCGACCGAGACAGGGGGCTACGAGCAGTACTTC,CARSPTETGGYEQYF
TRBV5-1,TRBJ2-3,-,TRBD2,TGCGCCAGCAGCCCACTCGGGACTAGCGGGGGAGGTCGCACAGATACGCAGTATTTT,CASSPLGTSGGGRTDTQYF
TRBV6-5,TRBJ1-2,-,TRBD1,TGTGCCACGGGACAGTATGGCTACACCTTC,CATGQYGYTF
TRBV6-5,TRBJ1-4,-,-,TGTGCCAGCGGGGGGGAAAAACTGTTTTTT,CASGGEKLFF
TRBV11-2,TRBJ2-7,-,-,TGTGCCAGCAGCTTCGGCGGGGCCCGGGGGGAGCAGTACTTC,CASSFGGARGEQYF
TRBV7-8,TRBJ1-5,-,-,TGTGCCAGCAGCTTAATGACGGGGAATCAGCCCCAGCATTTT,CASSLMTGNQPQHF
TRBV2,TRBJ2-7,-,TRBD1,TGTGCCAGCAGCCTGGGGGGGACAGGGTTCCACGAGCAGTACTTC,CASSLGGTGFHEQYF
TRBV7-2,TRBJ2-3,-,-,TGTGCCAGCAGCTTACTCGGGACTGACACAGATACGCAGTATTTT,CASSLLGTDTDTQYF
TRBV6-5,TRBJ1-1,-,-,TGTGCCAGCAGTCACCGTGGCGGGCCGAACACTGAAGCTTTCTTT,CASSHRGGPNTEAFF
TRBV10-3,TRBJ2-7,-,-,TGTGCCATCAGTGAGTCGAGGAGCTCCTACGAGCAGTACTTC,CAISESRSSYEQYF
TRBV29-1,TRBJ1-1,-,-,TGCAGCGCTGAGGAGGGCGGGGGAGCTTTCTTT,CSAEEGGGAFF
TRBV5-1,TRBJ2-2,-,-,TGCGCCAGCAGCTTGGGTCAGGGGCACACCGGGGAGCTGTTTTTT,CASSLGQGHTGELFF
TRBV7-9,TRBJ2-2,-,TRBD1,TGTGCCAGCAGCATGGGACAGACGAACACCGGGGAGCTGTTTTTT,CASSMGQTNTGELFF
TRBV7-2,TRBJ2-5,-,TRBD2,TGTGCCAGTTCCAGGACTAGCGGGCCCGCCGGGGAGACCCAGTACTTC,CASSRTSGPAGETQYF
TRBV30,TRBJ2-6,-,TRBD2,TGTGTGCAAGGTAGCGGGAGGGCTTTTGGGGCCAACGTCCTGACTTTC,CVQGSGRAFGANVLTF
TRBV2,TRBJ2-3,-,-,TGTGCCAGCAGTGAAACGTTTGAGGATACGCAGTATTTT,CASSETFEDTQYF
TRBV7-8,TRBJ1-1,-,TRBD1,TGTGCCAGCAGCGCACAGGGGTTGAACACTGAAGCTTTCTTT,CASSAQGLNTEAFF
TRBV14,TRBJ1-3,-,-,TGTGCCAGCAGCCTTCGGACAGTGTTGTTATCTGGAAACACCATATATTTT,CASSLRTVLLSGNTIYF
TRBV11-2,TRBJ1-1,few,-,TGTGCCAGCAGCTCCGACAGACACGTTGAAGCTTTCTTT,CASSSDRHVEAFF
TRBV7-9,TRBJ1-1,-,-,TGTGCCAGCAGCCCAACCGGGGGGCCAGCTGAAGCTTTCTTT,CASSPTGGPAEAFF
TRBV18,TRBJ1-2,-,-,TGTGCCAGCTCACCCCCGGGGGGGGGCTACACCTTC,CASSPPGGGYTF
TRBV29-1,TRBJ1-2,once,-,TGCAGCGTTGAAAGGCAGGGAAACTATGGCTACACCTTC,CSVERQGNYGYTF
TRBV6-1,TRBJ1-2,-,-,TGTGCCAGCTCACAGCTTTATGGCTACACCTTC,CASSQLYGYTF
TRBV29-1,TRBJ2-4,-,-,TGCAGCGTTGAAGGAGTAGCCAAAAACATTCAGTACTTC,CSVEGVAKNIQYF